A single sample is the source of the 14 T cell receptor beta chains below, sequenced in a study of T cell responses to AZD1222 COVID-19 vaccine. Clones were sequenced by immunoSEQ multiplex PCR, and TCRdb holds only the in-frame ones, with some missing. The data hold around 140,000 clones, with 75% to 95% observed a single time. Sequencing used peripheral blood, obtained 28 days after the second AZD1222 dose. The source is an adult who received the AZD1222 COVID-19 vaccine.

The chain employs TRBV30 and TRBJ1-5; no clear D. V lost 0 bases and J 6 bases, leaving 3 bases between the germline ends. Germline V gene sequence: CDR1 GTSNPN, CDR2 SVGIG (reference sequence). The CDR3 sequence is 11 residues long. The CDR3 loop is CAWSVGQPQHF. DNA of the CDR3: TGTGCCTGGAGTGTGGGTCAGCCCCAGCATTTT.

This sequence joins TRBV6-4 and TRBJ1-1; no clear D. CDR3 length equals 13 residues. The ends were cut back, 5 bases at V and 1 base at J, with 8 bases in the middle. From germline, CDR1 is MRHNA and CDR2 SNTAGT. CDR3 sequence reads: CASSPRKNTEAFF. For the CDR3, the DNA is TGTGCCAGCAGTCCAAGGAAGAACACTGAAGCTTTCTTT.

The chain combines TRBV18 with TRBJ1-3, with 9 bases lining up with TRBD1. CDR3 length equals 15 residues. From germline, CDR1 is KGHSH and CDR2 LQKENI. V dropped 5 bases and J dropped 4; count of bases not matched to a gene: 6. The CDR3 loop reads CASSAGQGKGNTIYF. CDR3 DNA sequence: TGTGCCAGCTCAGCGGGACAGGGTAAAGGAAACACCATATATTTT.

This clone showed up just once. This sequence joins TRBV19 and TRBJ1-5, with D unclear. Per the germline V gene, CDR1 is LNHDA and CDR2 is SQIVND (reference sequence). The CDR3 runs 17 residues. V was clipped by 1 base and J by 3 bases, with 16 bases between them. CDR3 amino acids: CASSIAIWGRVNQPQHF. The CDR3 DNA follows: TGTGCCAGTAGTATAGCAATTTGGGGTCGGGTCAATCAGCCCCAGCATTTT.

J is TRBJ1-2 and V is TRBV12-3 or TRBV12-4; no clear D gene. CDR3 length equals 13 residues. Trimming shortened V by 0 bases and J by 4 bases, and 6 bases separated the two germline ends. CDR3 bases: TGTGCCAGCAGTTTAGCGCCAGGCTATGGCTACACCTTC. It is translated as CASSLAPGYGYTF.

This clone was recorded once. The chain uses TRBV10-3 and TRBJ2-2; D perhaps matches TRBD2 (6 bases). The CDR3 runs to 15 residues. Germline loops: CDR1 ENHRY, CDR2 SYGVKD. Trimming left V 4 bases short and J 2 bases short, with 11 bases between. The CDR3 reads CAISVGGLNTGELFF. CDR3 DNA: TGTGCCATCAGTGTCGGGGGACTCAACACCGGGGAGCTGTTTTTT.

This chain connects TRBV9 to TRBJ1-1; no clear D gene. The CDR3 has 11 amino acids. Germline V gives CDR1 SGDLS, CDR2 YYNGEE. The ends were cut back, 3 bases at V and 8 bases at J, with 8 bases in the middle. CDR3 nucleotides: TGTGCCAGCAGCGGAGAGAGGGAAGCTTTCTTT. This translates into CASSGEREAFF.

The gene calls are TRBV4-1 and TRBJ2-1; the match to TRBD2 covers 9 bases. CDR1 and CDR2 (germline): MGHRA, YSYEKL. V gave up 2 bases and J gave up 4 bases; unmatched junction bases: 12. The CDR3 spans 18 residues. The chain's CDR3 is CASSQRDQRLAVYNEQFF. In nucleotides, the CDR3 is TGCGCCAGCAGCCAAAGGGACCAAAGACTAGCGGTATACAATGAGCAGTTCTTC.

The chain couples TRBV5-6 to TRBJ2-7; D perhaps matches TRBD1 (6 bases). Germline CDR1 is SGHDT and CDR2 is YYEEEE. Trimming took off 2 bases at V and 6 bases at J, with 12 bases between the two ends. The CDR3 runs to 13 residues. The CDR3 sequence is CASSFGTNLEQYV. CDR3 coding DNA: TGTGCCAGCAGCTTTGGGACAAATCTCGAGCAGTACGTC.

This clone was detected a few times. V is TRBV7-6 and J is TRBJ1-4, with D maybe TRBD1 (5 bases). Trimming removed 5 bases at V and 3 bases at J, with 10 bases between. Germline V lookup: CDR1 SGHVS, CDR2 FNYEAQ. This CDR3 has 14 residues. CDR3 sequence: CASSPGHSNEKLFF. The CDR3 bases are TGTGCCAGCAGCCCCGGACATTCTAATGAAAAACTGTTTTTT.

This sequence joins TRBV28 and TRBJ1-2; TRBD1 matches at 8 bases. This CDR3 has 13 amino acids. After removal of 4 bases from V and 6 bases from J, the junction contained 4 bases not matched to a gene. Germline assignment: CDR1 MDHEN and CDR2 SYDVKM. The CDR3 is CASSSYRGNGYTF. The CDR3 coding sequence is TGTGCCAGCAGTTCATACAGGGGGAATGGCTACACCTTC.

The rearrangement uses TRBV2 and TRBJ1-3, with D hard to call. Germline assignment: CDR1 SNHLY and CDR2 FYNNEI. CDR3 length: 13 residues. V was cut by 2 bases and J by 4 bases, with 6 bases left in between. CDR3 in amino acids: CASSETGGNTIYF. CDR3 nucleotides: TGTGCCAGCAGTGAAACCGGGGGAAACACCATATATTTT. The full variable domain, rest sourced from reference TRBV2 and TRBJ1-3, is EPEVTQTPSHQVTQMGQEVILRCVPISNHLYFYWYRQILGQKVEFLVSFYNNEISEKSEIFDDQFSVERPDGSNFTLKIRSTKLEDSAMYFCASSETGGNTIYFGEGSWLTVV.

The chain uses TRBV19 and TRBJ1-5, with D unresolved. The length of the CDR3 is 16 residues. Trimming shortened V by 8 bases and J by 2 bases, and 19 bases separated the two germline ends. Per germline, CDR1 LNHDA and CDR2 SQIVND (reference sequence). The CDR3 protein is CASRELGLVGNQPQHF. The CDR3 DNA sequence: TGTGCCAGTCGAGAATTAGGCTTGGTCGGCAATCAGCCCCAGCATTTT.

The J gene is TRBJ1-6, the V gene TRBV6-5; 7 bases are a match to TRBD1. V shed 0 bases and J 8 bases; nucleotides not matched to a gene: 7. This CDR3 has 16 amino acids. Per germline, CDR1 MNHEY and CDR2 SVGAGI. CDR3 sequence (DNA): TGTGCCAGCAGTTACTCGAGACAGGGTGCAGATTCACCCCTCCACTTT. It is translated as CASSYSRQGADSPLHF.